A selection of T cell receptor beta chains follows, all from one sample in a study of T cells after somatic rescue of genetic block. Clones were read by immunoSEQ multiplex PCR, and TCRdb kept only the in-frame ones, dropping some. The repertoire holds around 67,000 clones, with approximately 91% as singletons. The sequenced material came from peripheral blood mononuclear cells (PBMCs). All receptors derive from a man between 25 and 39 years old. Both conserved end residues are part of each CDR3. The D gene is left open where the match is weak. Rows give clone size only sometimes, using once, few, many, or a class for an expanded clone.

clone size,J gene,V gene,D gene,CDR3 DNA,CDR3 protein
few,TRBJ1-2,TRBV29-1,TRBD1,TGCAGCGCATGGACAGGCTTGGACTATGGCTACACCTTC,CSAWTGLDYGYTF
.,TRBJ2-7,TRBV11-2,TRBD1,TGTGCCAGCAGCCTAGACAGGGTTCCATACGAGCAGTACTTC,CASSLDRVPYEQYF
.,TRBJ1-4,TRBV7-9,.,TGTGCCAGCAGCTTAGTTTCTACGGGGGAGGAAAAACTGTTTTTT,CASSLVSTGEEKLFF
.,TRBJ1-2,TRBV28,.,TGTGCCAGCAGTGTCGGACAGCCCACTAACTATGGCTACACCTTC,CASSVGQPTNYGYTF
once,TRBJ2-2,TRBV10-1,TRBD2,TGCGCCAGCAGTGAGTCGCGACTAGCGGGACCCGGGGAGCTGTTTTTT,CASSESRLAGPGELFF
.,TRBJ2-1,TRBV11-3,TRBD2,TGTGCCAGCAGCCCCGGAGGTAGCGGGGGCCTGCGGCAGTTCTTC,CASSPGGSGGLRQFF
.,TRBJ2-2,TRBV28,TRBD2,TGTGCCAGCAGCACCTATGGGGAGGGTCCAGCGCAGAACACCGGGGAGCTGTTTTTT,CASSTYGEGPAQNTGELFF
.,TRBJ2-7,TRBV10-2,.,TGCGCCAGCAGGGACAGATTCTACGAGCAGTACTTC,CASRDRFYEQYF
.,TRBJ2-5,TRBV6-5,.,TGTGCCAGCAGTTACTCGTCTAGACTGCCCAAGAGTGACCAGTACTTC,CASSYSSRLPKSDQYF
.,TRBJ1-2,TRBV6-1,.,TGTGCCAGCAGTCACAGGGATGGCTACACCTTC,CASSHRDGYTF
.,TRBJ2-4,TRBV5-4,.,TGTGCCAGCAGCTTGTGGGGGAAAAAAGACATTCAGTACTTC,CASSLWGKKDIQYF
.,TRBJ2-2,TRBV6-1,TRBD1,TGTGCCAGCAGTGTCCGGGACAGAAACACCGGGGAGCTGTTTTTT,CASSVRDRNTGELFF
.,TRBJ1-1,TRBV5-1,.,TGCGCCAGCAGCCCGGCGGAGAACACTGAAGCTTTCTTT,CASSPAENTEAFF
few,TRBJ2-5,TRBV13,.,TGTGCCAGCAGCCCTAATTCTCCCCAGGTGGTGGGCCAGTACTTC,CASSPNSPQVVGQYF
.,TRBJ1-1,TRBV10-3,.,TGTGCCGTCTCGTCCGGAGGATTTCGTGGCACTGAAGCTTTCTTT,CAVSSGGFRGTEAFF
.,TRBJ2-7,TRBV27,.,TGTGCCAGCAGTTTTGCCCAGACCTACGAGCAGTACTTC,CASSFAQTYEQYF
.,TRBJ2-7,TRBV6-1,TRBD1,TGTGCCAGCAGTACCGGGACAGGGGCCCTCGAGCAGTACTTC,CASSTGTGALEQYF
.,TRBJ1-1,TRBV10-1,.,TGCGCCAGCAGTGATTGGGGGAACACTGAAGCTTTCTTT,CASSDWGNTEAFF
.,TRBJ2-7,TRBV7-8,TRBD2,TGTGCCAGCAGCTTAGGACTAGCGGGAGCGGGTGAGCAGTACTTC,CASSLGLAGAGEQYF
.,TRBJ1-1,TRBV6-5,.,TGTGCCAGCTATTTCGCAGGGTCGAACACTGAAGCTTTCTTT,CASYFAGSNTEAFF
.,TRBJ2-2,TRBV28,TRBD2,TGTGCCAGCAGTTTATGGCTAGCGGAGACCGGGGAGCTGTTTTTT,CASSLWLAETGELFF
.,TRBJ2-5,TRBV7-2,.,TGTGCCAGCAGCCGAGCGGGCCGGAGGGAGACCCAGTACTTC,CASSRAGRRETQYF
.,TRBJ2-1,TRBV21-1,.,TGTGCCAGCAGCAAAGCGCTTTGCCTAAACAATGAGCAGTTCTTC,CASSKALCLNNEQFF
.,TRBJ1-6,TRBV30,.,TGTGCCTGGGGAAGGGGGAGTAGCTCCTATAATTCACCCCTCCACTTT,CAWGRGSSSYNSPLHF
.,TRBJ1-4,TRBV28,.,TGTGCCAGCAGTTTTTCGACGGGGGGTAATGAAAAACTGTTTTTT,CASSFSTGGNEKLFF
.,TRBJ2-5,TRBV6-5,.,TGTGCCAGCGCTCTCGGGGGCGGCGGGGAGGTGACCCAGTACTTC,CASALGGGGEVTQYF
.,TRBJ2-3,TRBV6-6,.,TGTGCCAGCAGTTATTCAGCGGGACATGGCACAGATACGCAGTATTTT,CASSYSAGHGTDTQYF
.,TRBJ1-3,TRBV2,.,TGTGCCAGCACCGGACGCCGATCTGGAAACACCATATATTTT,CASTGRRSGNTIYF
.,TRBJ1-1,TRBV5-1,.,TGCGCCAGCAGCTTGGCTGGTGGGAACACTGAAGCTTTCTTT,CASSLAGGNTEAFF
.,TRBJ2-1,TRBV4-1,TRBD2,TGCGCCAGCAGCCAAGAGAGGCTAGCGGGGGGCAATGAGCAGTTCTTC,CASSQERLAGGNEQFF
.,TRBJ2-3,TRBV7-8,.,TGTGCCAGCAGCTCGCCGACTAGACGACTCACAGATACGCAGTATTTT,CASSSPTRRLTDTQYF
.,TRBJ2-5,TRBV6-1,TRBD1,TGTGCCAGCAGACCTCCGGGACAGCAAGAGACCCAGTACTTC,CASRPPGQQETQYF
.,TRBJ2-5,TRBV5-1,.,TGCGCCAGCAGCTCAGGAGGGCAGCCCCAAGAGACCCAGTACTTC,CASSSGGQPQETQYF
.,TRBJ2-1,TRBV5-1,.,TGCGCCAGCAGCCCGAGCTCCTACAATGAGCAGTTCTTC,CASSPSSYNEQFF
.,TRBJ1-3,TRBV18,TRBD1,TGTGCCAGCTACGACAGGGCTGGAAACACCATATATTTT,CASYDRAGNTIYF
.,TRBJ1-5,TRBV19,.,TGTGCCAGTAGTACCACAGGGCTGGGGTCGGATCAGCCCCAGCATTTT,CASSTTGLGSDQPQHF
.,TRBJ2-1,TRBV4-1,TRBD2,TGCGCCAGCAGCCGATACTCAGCGGGGGCGAGGAATGAGCAGTTCTTC,CASSRYSAGARNEQFF
.,TRBJ2-1,TRBV7-9,.,TGTGCCAGCAGCTTAGTAGGCGCCTACAATGAGCAGTTCTTC,CASSLVGAYNEQFF
.,TRBJ2-1,TRBV5-1,.,TGCGCCAGCAGCTTGGACGCGAGTCTAGTCTCCGGTGAGCAGTTCTTC,CASSLDASLVSGEQFF
.,TRBJ1-4,TRBV5-6,TRBD1,TGTGCCAGCAGCACCCGGGACAGGGGGCCTAATGAAAAACTGTTTTTT,CASSTRDRGPNEKLFF